Presented here are 22 T cell receptor beta chains from one specimen sequenced in a study of early stage breast cancer tumors. Profiling relied on immunoSEQ multiplex PCR, and the TCRdb table lists in-frame clones only, not all of them. The sample contains tens of thousands of clones, 70% to 80% of which appear only once. The sequenced material came from blood. Receptors originate from a person aged 25 to 45 with breast cancer.

This chain joins TRBV5-1 and TRBJ1-2; 9 nucleotides match TRBD1. Germline V lookup: CDR1 SGHRS, CDR2 YFSETQ. The V and J ends lost 1 base and 2 bases, in that order; junction bases with no gene match: 6. This CDR3 is 16 amino acids long. The DNA for the CDR3 is TGCGCCAGCAGCTTGCTGGGGACAGGGTCGAACTATGGCTACACCTTC. Protein product: CASSLLGTGSNYGYTF. Combining the CDR3 with reference TRBV5-1 and TRBJ1-2 gives the whole variable domain KAGVTQTPRYLIKTRGQQVTLSCSPISGHRSVSWYQQTPGQGLQFLFEYFSETQRNKGNFPGRFSGRQFSNSRSEMNVSTLELGDSALYLCASSLLGTGSNYGYTFGSGTRLTVV.

Only one count was recorded for this clone. The chain carries TRBV27 and TRBJ2-7; D perhaps matches TRBD1 (5 bases). CDR1 is MNHEY, CDR2 SMNVEV, per germline (reference sequence). V shed 6 bases and J shed 0 bases, with 15 bases lying between them. The length of the CDR3 is 15 residues. The CDR3 DNA reads as TGTGCCAGCAGACAACACAGGTTATTCTCCTACGAGCAGTACTTC. Protein sequence: CASRQHRLFSYEQYF.

The chain has TRBV19 and TRBJ2-6; D might be TRBD2 (7 bases). Trimming left V 0 bases short and J 3 bases short, with 21 bases between. CDR1 and CDR2 (germline): LNHDA, SQIVND (reference sequence). This CDR3 contains 20 residues. CDR3 amino acids: CASSIDPPGAGVRGANVLTF. CDR3 bases: TGTGCCAGTAGTATAGATCCACCGGGGGCGGGAGTCCGTGGGGCCAACGTCCTGACTTTC.

This chain connects TRBV18 to TRBJ2-7; TRBD2 agrees at 7 bases. This CDR3 region has 16 residues. J gave up 5 bases and V 2 bases, and 12 bases lay outside the gene matches. CDR1 and CDR2 (germline): KGHSH, LQKENI. CDR3 amino acids: CASSPSEGGPFDEQYF. The CDR3 region has the DNA TGTGCCAGCTCACCATCGGAGGGAGGGCCTTTCGACGAGCAGTACTTC.

The chain employs TRBV7-2 and TRBJ2-7; TRBD2 agrees at 8 bases. After removal of 2 bases from V and 5 bases from J, the junction contained 8 bases not matched to a gene. Per germline, CDR1 SGHTA and CDR2 FQGNSA. This CDR3 has 15 residues. CDR3 protein: CASSLSGSSRNEQYF. DNA for the CDR3: TGTGCCAGCAGCTTAAGCGGGAGCAGTCGGAACGAGCAGTACTTC. Filled out from reference TRBV7-2 and TRBJ2-7, the complete variable domain reads GAGVSQSPSNKVTEKGKDVELRCDPISGHTALYWYRQSLGQGLEFLIYFQGNSAPDKSGLPSDRFSAERTGGSVSTLTIQRTQQEDSAVYLCASSLSGSSRNEQYFGPGTRLTVT.

V and J are TRBV11-2 and TRBJ2-5, with TRBD2 identical over 7 bases. The CDR3 contains 15 residues. In germline, CDR1 is SGHAT, CDR2 FQNNGV. Trimming took 1 base from V and 4 from J; bases not matched to a gene: 6. The CDR3 bases are TGTGCCAGCAGCTTAGGGGGGGGGATCGGAGAGACCCAGTACTTC. Amino acids: CASSLGGGIGETQYF.

The chain has TRBV2 and TRBJ2-2; D not resolved. Germline V gene sequence: CDR1 SNHLY, CDR2 FYNNEI. V gave up 7 bases and J gave up 3 bases, with 15 bases separating them. The CDR3 has 15 amino acids. The DNA for the CDR3 is TGTGCCAGCACCCATGAGCCGGGTGACACCGGGGAGCTGTTTTTT. This gives the protein CASTHEPGDTGELFF. The variable domain in full, with the rest retrieved from reference TRBV2 and TRBJ2-2, is EPEVTQTPSHQVTQMGQEVILRCVPISNHLYFYWYRQILGQKVEFLVSFYNNEISEKSEIFDDQFSVERPDGSNFTLKIRSTKLEDSAMYFCASTHEPGDTGELFFGEGSRLTVL.

The chain links TRBV28 to TRBJ2-7; D is ambiguous. The CDR3 runs 12 residues. Trimming took 5 bases from V and 0 from J, leaving 5 bases between them. CDR1 MDHEN and CDR2 SYDVKM come from the germline V gene. The CDR3 here is CASSLSSYEQYF. In nucleotides, the CDR3 is TGTGCCAGCAGTCTGAGCTCCTACGAGCAGTACTTC. Filled out from reference TRBV28 and TRBJ2-7, the complete variable domain reads DVKVTQSSRYLVKRTGEKVFLECVQDMDHENMFWYRQDPGLGLRLIYFSYDVKMKEKGDIPEGYSVSREKKERFSLILESASTNQTSMYLCASSLSSYEQYFGPGTRLTVT.

This clone is a singleton in its sample. The chain is built from TRBV18 and TRBJ1-1, with D possibly TRBD1 on 5 matching bases. CDR1 is KGHSH, CDR2 LQKENI, per germline. CDR3 length: 13 residues. V lost 8 bases and J lost 2, with 12 bases in between. DNA for the CDR3: TGTGCCAGCCATCCGGGACGAAACACTGAAGCTTTCTTT. The encoded protein is CASHPGRNTEAFF.

The V call is TRBV11-3, the J call TRBJ2-5, with TRBD1 matching 8 bases. The CDR3 is 15 residues long. From germline, CDR1 is SGHNT and CDR2 YENEEA. J was trimmed by 4 bases and V by 1 base; bases with no gene match: 5. CDR3 loop: CASSLGQGSGETQYF. Here the CDR3 DNA reads TGTGCCAGCAGCTTAGGACAGGGGTCTGGAGAGACCCAGTACTTC.

This CDR3 reads CASSLSLWGSPLHF. The CDR3 DNA reads as TGTGCCAGCAGCTTGTCCCTCTGGGGTTCACCCCTCCACTTT. This sequence joins TRBV5-5 and TRBJ1-6; D gene uncertain. This CDR3 region has 14 residues. Germline assignment: CDR1 SGHKS and CDR2 YYEKEE (reference sequence). With 1 base removed from V and 9 bases from J, the gap between germline ends came to 11 bases.

A few counts support this clone. The J gene is TRBJ1-2, the V gene TRBV5-4; 8 bases line up with TRBD1. V shed 3 bases, J shed 8 bases, and the junction held 12 bases outside the gene matches. This CDR3 has 15 amino acids. CDR1 is SGHNT, CDR2 YYREEE, per germline (reference sequence). The CDR3 sequence is CASSSPTGTGQGYTF. The CDR3 DNA reads TGTGCCAGCAGCTCCCCAACCGGGACAGGACAAGGCTACACCTTC.

The CDR3 DNA sequence: TGTGCCAGTATGCAGCTGAACACCGGGGAGCTGTTTTTT. Amino acids: CASMQLNTGELFF. J is TRBJ2-2 and V is TRBV19; D is ambiguous. Trimming left V 7 bases short and J 1 base short, with 7 bases between. Per germline, CDR1 LNHDA and CDR2 SQIVND (reference sequence). The length of the CDR3 is 13 residues. Filled out from reference TRBV19 and TRBJ2-2, the complete variable domain reads DGGITQSPKYLFRKEGQNVTLSCEQNLNHDAMYWYRQDPGQGLRLIYYSQIVNDFQKGDIAEGYSVSREKKESFPLTVTSAQKNPTAFYLCASMQLNTGELFFGEGSRLTVL.

The chain recombines TRBV14 with TRBJ2-7, with 7 bases matching TRBD2. The CDR3 totals 14 residues. V shed 3 bases and J 7 bases; nucleotides not matched to a gene: 9. Per the germline V gene, CDR1 is SGHDN and CDR2 is FVKESK. The CDR3 sequence is CASSQRDLGGEQYF. CDR3 sequence (DNA): TGTGCCAGCAGCCAGCGGGATCTGGGAGGGGAGCAGTACTTC.

For the CDR3, the DNA is TGTGCCAGCAGTGAGGCAGCGGGACAGGGTGGCTACGAGCAGTACTTC. Encoded protein: CASSEAAGQGGYEQYF. The gene calls are TRBV6-1 and TRBJ2-7; the match to TRBD1 covers 9 bases. The CDR3 has 16 residues. V trimming: 3 bases; J trimming: 3 bases; junction bases outside the gene matches: 9. Germline V CDR1 and CDR2: MNHNS, SASEGT.

This clone was detected a few times. The V gene is TRBV6-5, the J gene TRBJ2-7, with D unresolved. This CDR3 comprises 13 residues. V lost 5 bases and J lost 1, with 9 bases in between. CDR1 MNHEY and CDR2 SVGAGI come from the germline V gene. CDR3 DNA sequence: TGTGCCAGCAGTCCGACCCCATCCTACGAGCAGTACTTC. This gives the protein CASSPTPSYEQYF.

The chain combines TRBV4-2 with TRBJ2-7; 11 bases match TRBD1. CDR1 is LGHNA, CDR2 YNFKEQ, per germline. The CDR3 runs 15 residues. V gave up 0 bases and J gave up 3 bases; unmatched junction bases: 1. CDR3 sequence reads: CASSQEGTGGYEQYF. For the CDR3, the DNA is TGTGCCAGCAGCCAAGAAGGGACAGGGGGCTACGAGCAGTACTTC.

This rearrangement joins TRBV4-1 to TRBJ2-1; 8 bases map to TRBD2. Germline values: CDR1 MGHRA, CDR2 YSYEKL. With V trimmed by 0 bases and J by 1 base, 11 bases remained unmatched. CDR3 length: 19 residues. CDR3 in DNA: TGCGCCAGCAGCCAAGAAGCGGCCCTAGCGGGCCATTCCTACAATGAGCAGTTCTTC. It translates to CASSQEAALAGHSYNEQFF.

This clone was detected only a few times. The chain couples TRBV5-1 to TRBJ1-2; the match to TRBD1 covers 9 bases. V lost 0 bases to trimming and J lost 6 bases; unmatched junction nucleotides: 9. CDR1 and CDR2 from the germline V gene are SGHRS and YFSETQ. This CDR3 comprises 16 residues. CDR3 sequence (DNA): TGCGCCAGCAGCTTGGCCCAGACAGGGGGAGCTCATGGCTACACCTTC. Translation gives CASSLAQTGGAHGYTF.

This chain uses TRBV10-3 with TRBJ2-3; 15 bases map to TRBD2. This CDR3 has 17 amino acids. V shed 10 bases, J shed 4 bases, and the junction held 12 bases outside the gene matches. The germline V gene encodes CDR1 ENHRY and CDR2 SYGVKD. The CDR3 sequence is CATKGTSGRFGADTQYF. DNA of the CDR3: TGTGCCACCAAAGGGACTAGCGGGAGGTTTGGGGCAGATACGCAGTATTTT.

The rearrangement uses TRBV9 and TRBJ2-1; the D is unclear. The germline V gene has CDR1 SGDLS and CDR2 YYNGEE. V was clipped by 3 bases and J by 6 bases, with 7 bases between them. This CDR3 is built from 12 residues. The CDR3 DNA follows: TGTGCCAGCAGCGGTACCCGCAATGAGCAGTTCTTC. Translation: CASSGTRNEQFF. Using reference TRBV9 and TRBJ2-1 for the parts outside the CDR3, the full variable domain is DSGVTQTPKHLITATGQRVTLRCSPRSGDLSVYWYQQSLDQGLQFLIQYYNGEERAKGNILERFSAQQFPDLHSELNLSSLELGDSALYFCASSGTRNEQFFGPGTRLTVL.

The DNA for the CDR3 is TGTGCCAGCAGTGAGGGCCGAAACACCGGGGAGCTGTTTTTT. Translated: CASSEGRNTGELFF. The chain links TRBV6-4 to TRBJ2-2; D remains unclear. Germline CDR1 reads MRHNA; CDR2 reads SNTAGT. This CDR3 contains 14 residues. V was trimmed by 3 bases and J by 2 bases, leaving 7 bases between them.